This T cell receptor beta chain is from a study of blood T cell repertoires in COVID-19. In the study overall: Samples representing acute and convalescent COVID-19 were sourced from the United States, Italy and Spain. PBMCs, B-cell-depleted T cells, or T cells provided the cDNA or gDNA that made up the material.

Germline-derived CDR1 and CDR2 are DFQATT and SNEGSKA (reference sequence). The CDR3 covers 16 residues. V dropped 3 bases and J dropped 0; count of bases not matched to a gene: 10. Authors' data handling: Reference gene primer amplification in the assay estimated nucleated cell counts. The data were produced by immunoSEQ multiplex PCR, yet TCRdb's version contains in-frame clones alone and is incomplete. V and J calls and clone size are those listed in that table; D and trimming were worked out from the DNA. The repertoire holds around 170,000 clones, with roughly 86% as singletons. The sequence was collected from a woman aged 25 to 39 with active or convalescent COVID-19. The sample was peripheral blood. The rearrangement uses TRBV20-1 and TRBJ2-7; the match to TRBD2 covers 8 bases. The CDR3 coding sequence is TGCAGTGCTAGTGATCCGGGACTAGGGAACTCCTACGAGCAGTACTTC. The encoded protein is CSASDPGLGNSYEQYF.